This TCR beta chain was retrieved from a study of cytomegalovirus exposure and HLA in healthy donors. Regarding this clone: Antigen: not known.

The PCR had 60 Vbeta and 13 Jbeta primers. The protocol was immunoSEQ multiplex PCR, while the TCRdb copy is restricted to in-frame clones and leaves out a portion. The sample data list about 150,000 clones. Study conclusions and caveats: The listing of 150 or so TCR beta chains classed them as cytomegalovirus-associated.

The length of the CDR3 is 16 residues. V lost 1 base, J lost 2 bases, and 5 bases stayed unmatched. Germline CDR1 and CDR2: MGHRA and YSYEKL. The clonotype originates from a woman aged 45-65 years in good health and CMV-seronegative. This chain links TRBV4-1 with TRBJ2-5; TRBD1 aligns across 9 bases. The sample was PBMCs. DNA for the CDR3: TGCGCCAGCAGCCAAGTAGGGACAGGGATTCAAGAGACCCAGTACTTC. This gives the protein CASSQVGTGIQETQYF.